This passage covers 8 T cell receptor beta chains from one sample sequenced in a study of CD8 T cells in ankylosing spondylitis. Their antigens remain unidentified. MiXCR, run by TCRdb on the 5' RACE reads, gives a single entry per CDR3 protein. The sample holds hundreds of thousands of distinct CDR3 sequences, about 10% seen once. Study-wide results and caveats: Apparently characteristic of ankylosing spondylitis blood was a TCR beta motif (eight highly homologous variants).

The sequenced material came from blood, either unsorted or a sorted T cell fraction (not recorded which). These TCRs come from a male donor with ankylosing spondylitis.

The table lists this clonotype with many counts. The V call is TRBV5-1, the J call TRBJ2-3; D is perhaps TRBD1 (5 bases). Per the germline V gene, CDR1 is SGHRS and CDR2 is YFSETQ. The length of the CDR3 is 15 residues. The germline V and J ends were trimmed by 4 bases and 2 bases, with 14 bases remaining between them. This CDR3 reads CASSLWTRTTDTQYF. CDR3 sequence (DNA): TGCGCCAGCAGCCTCTGGACACGGACCACAGATACGCAGTATTTT.

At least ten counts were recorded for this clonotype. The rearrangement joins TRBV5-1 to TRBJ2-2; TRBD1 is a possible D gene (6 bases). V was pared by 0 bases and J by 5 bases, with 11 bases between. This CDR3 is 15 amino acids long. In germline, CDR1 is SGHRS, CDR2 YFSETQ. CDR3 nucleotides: TGCGCCAGCAGCTTGGACAGGGCAGGGACCGGGGAGCTGTTTTTT. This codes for CASSLDRAGTGELFF.

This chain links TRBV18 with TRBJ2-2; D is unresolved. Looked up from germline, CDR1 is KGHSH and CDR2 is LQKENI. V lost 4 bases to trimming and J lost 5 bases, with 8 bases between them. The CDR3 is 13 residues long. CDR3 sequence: CASSRGLTGELFF. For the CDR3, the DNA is TGTGCCAGCTCACGTGGTCTAACCGGGGAGCTGTTTTTT.

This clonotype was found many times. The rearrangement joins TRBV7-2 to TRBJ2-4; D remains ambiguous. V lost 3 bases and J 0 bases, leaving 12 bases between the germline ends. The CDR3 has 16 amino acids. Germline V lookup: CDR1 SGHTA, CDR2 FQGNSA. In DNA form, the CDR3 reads TGTGCCAGCAGCTTCGGCCCCGCCCTAGCCAAAAACATTCAGTACTTC. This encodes CASSFGPALAKNIQYF.

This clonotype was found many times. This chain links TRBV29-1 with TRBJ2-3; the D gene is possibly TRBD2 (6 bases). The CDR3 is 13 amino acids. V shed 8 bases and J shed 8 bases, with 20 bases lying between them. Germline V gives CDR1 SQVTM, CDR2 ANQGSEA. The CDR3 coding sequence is TGCAGCTCTGGGGCGGGGACCCCGGGTACGCAGTATTTT. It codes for CSSGAGTPGTQYF.

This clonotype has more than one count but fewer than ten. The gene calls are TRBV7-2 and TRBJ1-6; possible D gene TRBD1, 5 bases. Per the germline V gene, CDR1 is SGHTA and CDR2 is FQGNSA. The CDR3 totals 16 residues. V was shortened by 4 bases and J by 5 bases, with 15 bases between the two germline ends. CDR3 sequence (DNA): TGTGCCAGCAGCTCCCACACGGGGGGAGATAATTCACCCCTCCACTTT. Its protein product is CASSSHTGGDNSPLHF.

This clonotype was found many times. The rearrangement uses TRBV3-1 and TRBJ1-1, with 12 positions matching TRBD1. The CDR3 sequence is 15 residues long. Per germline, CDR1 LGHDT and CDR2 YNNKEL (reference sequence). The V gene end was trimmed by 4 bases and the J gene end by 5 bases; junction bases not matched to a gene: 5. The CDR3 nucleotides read TGTGCCAGCAGCCCCGGGACAGGGGGCTATACTGAAGCTTTCTTT. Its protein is CASSPGTGGYTEAFF.

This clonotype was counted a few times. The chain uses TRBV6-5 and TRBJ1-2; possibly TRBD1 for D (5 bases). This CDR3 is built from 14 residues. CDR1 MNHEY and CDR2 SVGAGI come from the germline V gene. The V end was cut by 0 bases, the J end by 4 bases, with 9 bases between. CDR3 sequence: CASSYSGTSYGYTF. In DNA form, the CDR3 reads TGTGCCAGCAGTTACTCTGGGACCAGCTATGGCTACACCTTC.